Detailed here is one T cell receptor (beta chain). The antigen remains undetermined. Profiled with immunoSEQ multiplex PCR; TCRdb holds only in-frame clones, not every one. Of about 4,400 clones in the sample, around 77% were seen once. The data were obtained in a study of chemoradiotherapy in HPV16-positive cancers. Study results and caveats: During treatment, candidate HPV-specific clones and E7-related motifs expanded in tumor.

The germline V gene encodes CDR1 KGHSH and CDR2 LQKENI. Trimming at V came to 6 bases and at J to 4 bases, leaving 12 bases not matched to a gene. The CDR3 length is 16 residues. Repeated repertoire sampling spanned the course of chemoradiotherapy. The clonotype originates from a human donor with HPV-associated anogenital cancer. This chain joins TRBV18 and TRBJ2-7; TRBD2 matches 10 bases. The sequenced sample was tumor tissue, obtained from a patient who underwent chemoradiotherapy. The chain's CDR3 is CASSQDSGRPLYEQYF. In nucleotides, the CDR3 is TGTGCCAGCTCCCAAGATAGCGGGAGGCCCCTTTACGAGCAGTACTTC.